The T cell receptor beta chain described here comes from a study of cytomegalovirus exposure and HLA in healthy donors. Study-wide background: A later analysis reported the 100 to 150 validation repertoires used the same platform as the roughly 700 first-cohort repertoires.

Of note for this clone: What it binds is not known.

The ends were cut back, 1 base at V and 5 bases at J, with 11 bases in the middle. CDR1 and CDR2 from the germline V gene are SGHTA and FQGNSA. The CDR3 consists of 14 residues. Produced via immunoSEQ multiplex PCR; TCRdb's table is partial and in-frame only. The sample shows 150,000 or so clones, over 80% of them seen only once. Findings of the study overall: As confirmed in vitro, a few CMV-associated chains were specific for CMV antigens. Altogether, 164 TCR beta chains were recorded as cytomegalovirus-associated.

Sequenced sample: PBMCs. This receptor was taken from a woman in her 30s in good health and CMV-seropositive. The rearrangement uses TRBV7-2 and TRBJ1-2; tentatively, D is TRBD1 (6 bases). This CDR3 reads CASSLGGRGYGYTF. The CDR3 bases are TGTGCCAGCAGCTTAGGGGGGCGCGGGTATGGCTACACCTTC.